This entry lists 12 T cell receptor beta chains sequenced from one sample in a study of cytomegalovirus exposure and HLA in healthy donors. PCR used 60 Vbeta primers and 13 Jbeta primers. Clones were sequenced by immunoSEQ multiplex PCR, and TCRdb holds only the in-frame ones, with some missing. The sample includes roughly 120,000 clones, 65% seen only once; the top ten take 7.5% to 9.5%. Sequencing was carried out using PBMCs. The receptors originated from a woman aged 40 to 50 in good health and CMV-seropositive.

The rearrangement links TRBV4-2 to TRBJ2-1; 8 positions agree with TRBD2. CDR1 and CDR2 (germline): LGHNA, YNFKEQ. There are 15 residues in the CDR3. V shed 0 bases, J shed 9 bases, and the junction held 7 bases outside the gene matches. The CDR3 loop is CASSQDRGGGTEQFF. The DNA for the CDR3 is TGTGCCAGCAGCCAAGATCGGGGGGGAGGGACTGAGCAGTTCTTC.

This clone was detected only once. This chain links TRBV5-4 with TRBJ2-7; TRBD1 is a possible D gene (6 bases). The CDR3 extends over 12 amino acids. Looked up from germline, CDR1 is SGHNT and CDR2 is YYREEE (reference sequence). V shed 8 bases and J shed 5 bases, with 14 bases lying between them. The CDR3 nucleotides read TGTGCCAGTGGGGACATCAACCACGAGCAGTACTTC. Translation gives CASGDINHEQYF.

The gene calls are TRBV4-1 and TRBJ1-2; 12 bases fit TRBD1. V shed 3 bases, J shed 8 bases, and the junction held 13 bases outside the gene matches. This CDR3 spans 17 amino acids. Germline V lookup: CDR1 MGHRA, CDR2 YSYEKL. CDR3 bases: TGCGCCAGCAGCCAGTACACCCGGGACAGGGGGCTCAAAGGCTACACCTTC. Translated: CASSQYTRDRGLKGYTF.

The genes are TRBV4-2 and TRBJ2-5; 8 positions agree with TRBD2. Germline V gives CDR1 LGHNA, CDR2 YNFKEQ. This CDR3 region has 16 residues. Trimming cost V 0 bases and J 0 bases; bases outside gene matches: 3. The chain's CDR3 is CASSQESGSYQETQYF. For the CDR3, the DNA is TGTGCCAGCAGCCAAGAGAGCGGGAGCTACCAAGAGACCCAGTACTTC.

The chain couples TRBV4-2 to TRBJ2-3; TRBD2 matches 9 bases. CDR1 is LGHNA, CDR2 YNFKEQ, per germline. V gave up 4 bases and J gave up 3 bases; unmatched junction bases: 5. CDR3 length equals 15 residues. The CDR3 loop reads CASSLSGGRTDTQYF. The DNA of the CDR3 is TGTGCCAGCAGCCTTAGCGGGGGTAGGACAGATACGCAGTATTTT.

This clone has more than one count but fewer than ten. V and J are TRBV10-3 and TRBJ2-5, with a tentative D call TRBD2 (6 bases). The closer fit of TRBJ2-7 to the DNA end suggests the J call may be wrong. The V gene's germline CDR1 is ENHRY and CDR2 SYGVKD. The CDR3 consists of 14 residues. The CDR3 DNA follows: TGTGCCATCGCTCCCGACGGAGGGGCCTACGAGCAGTACTTC. It is translated as CAIAPDGGAYEQYF.

The CDR3 spells CASSLLSREYNEQFF. In nucleotides, the CDR3 is TGCGCCAGCAGCTTGCTCTCGCGGGAGTACAATGAGCAGTTCTTC. The rearrangement links TRBV5-1 to TRBJ2-1; 7 bases are a match to TRBD2. The CDR3 is 15 amino acids. The germline V gene has CDR1 SGHRS and CDR2 YFSETQ. J gave up 4 bases and V 1 base, and 5 bases lay outside the gene matches.

The CDR3 DNA is TGCGCCAGCAGCTTGGATTCAGCGGGAGGGGCGTACAATGAGCAGTTCTTC. The encoded protein is CASSLDSAGGAYNEQFF. This chain joins TRBV5-1 and TRBJ2-1; 10 bases match TRBD2. Germline-derived CDR1 and CDR2 are SGHRS and YFSETQ. Unmatched junction bases numbered 7, after V lost 0 bases and J lost 4 bases. There are 17 residues in the CDR3.

J is TRBJ2-2 and V is TRBV6-5; weak D call: TRBD1 (5 bases). This CDR3 comprises 12 residues. Looked up from germline, CDR1 is MNHEY and CDR2 is SVGAGI. The V gene lost 5 bases and the J gene lost 6 bases, with 7 bases spanning the gap. CDR3 loop: CASSLGPGELFF. CDR3 nucleotides: TGTGCCAGCAGTCTGGGGCCCGGGGAGCTGTTTTTT.

The chain has TRBV4-1 and TRBJ1-2; D perhaps matches TRBD1 (5 bases). The germline CDR1 and CDR2 sequences are MGHRA and YSYEKL. This CDR3 region has 16 residues. The ends were cut back, 0 bases at V and 7 bases at J, with 18 bases in the middle. CDR3 coding DNA: TGCGCCAGCAGCCAAGATCTAAGTCCAGGGCCGTCTGGCTACACCTTC. Protein sequence: CASSQDLSPGPSGYTF.

V gene TRBV30 combines with J gene TRBJ1-1, with unresolved D. Germline lookup yields CDR1 GTSNPN and CDR2 SVGIG (reference sequence). The CDR3 is 11 amino acids. V lost 7 bases and J lost 1, with 7 bases in between. In nucleotides, the CDR3 is TGTGCCTCAGAAAGGAACACTGAAGCTTTCTTT. Amino acids: CASERNTEAFF. Looking up the rest from reference TRBV30 and TRBJ1-1 gives the full variable domain: SQTIHQWPATLVQPVGSPLSLECTVEGTSNPNLYWYRQAAGRGLQLLFYSVGIGQISSEVPQNLSASRPQDRQFILSSKKLLLSDSGFYLCASERNTEAFFGQGTRLTVV.

The gene calls are TRBV7-9 and TRBJ2-7; the match to TRBD2 covers 7 bases. The CDR3 is made up of 11 amino acids. Per germline, CDR1 SEHNR and CDR2 FQNEAQ (reference sequence). Trimming at V came to 5 bases and at J to 10 bases, leaving 5 bases not matched to a gene. CDR3 in amino acids: CASSVSGIQYF. The CDR3 coding sequence is TGTGCCAGCAGCGTGAGCGGGATCCAGTACTTC.